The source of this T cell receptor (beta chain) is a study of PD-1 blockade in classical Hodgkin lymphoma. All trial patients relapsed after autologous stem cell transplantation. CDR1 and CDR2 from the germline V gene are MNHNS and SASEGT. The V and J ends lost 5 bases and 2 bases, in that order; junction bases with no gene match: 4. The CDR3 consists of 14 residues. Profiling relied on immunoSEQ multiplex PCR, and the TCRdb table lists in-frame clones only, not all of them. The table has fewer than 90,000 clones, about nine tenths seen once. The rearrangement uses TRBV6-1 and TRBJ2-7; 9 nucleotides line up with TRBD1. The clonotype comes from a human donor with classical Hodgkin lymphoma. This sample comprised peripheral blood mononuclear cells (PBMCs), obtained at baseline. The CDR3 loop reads CASSFDRGAYEQYF. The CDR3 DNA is TGTGCCAGCAGTTTCGACAGGGGGGCCTACGAGCAGTACTTC.